Each of the 27 T cell receptor beta chains below was sequenced from the same sample in a study of shared clonotypes between healthy human individuals. Assay: immunoSEQ multiplex PCR; the TCRdb copy retains only in-frame clones and omits some. The data contain roughly 520,000 clones, about 96% of them seen just once; the ten biggest clones take up about 0.064%. Sequencing used naive CD4+ T cells sorted from blood. Indicated subset: CD45RA+ positively selected. The receptor source for this set is a woman in her twenties or thirties in good health.

This rearrangement joins TRBV5-6 to TRBJ1-1; D possibly corresponds to TRBD1 (5 bases). Trimming cost V 3 bases and J 3 bases, with 12 bases left between them. From germline, CDR1 is SGHDT and CDR2 YYEEEE. The CDR3 is made up of 14 amino acids. The CDR3 bases are TGTGCCAGCAGCTCGGGGGAGGATGACACTGAAGCTTTCTTT. Translated: CASSSGEDDTEAFF.

The sample holds a few counts of this clone. The gene calls are TRBV9 and TRBJ1-1; D is unresolved. This CDR3 region has 15 residues. Trimming left V 1 base short and J 3 bases short, with 13 bases between. CDR1 SGDLS and CDR2 YYNGEE come from the germline V gene. DNA of the CDR3: TGTGCCAGCAGCGTAAAGCTGGGCGCGGACACTGAAGCTTTCTTT. Amino acids: CASSVKLGADTEAFF.

V usage is TRBV4-1 and J usage is TRBJ2-7; D possibly matches TRBD1 or TRBD2 (5 bases each). From germline, CDR1 is MGHRA and CDR2 YSYEKL. This CDR3 comprises 16 residues. Trimming took 6 bases from V and 6 from J, leaving 24 bases between them. CDR3 amino acids: CASRSLRGQGGGEQYF. CDR3 coding DNA: TGCGCCAGCAGATCGTTGAGGGGCCAGGGCGGCGGCGAGCAGTACTTC.

V gene TRBV6-1 combines with J gene TRBJ1-2; D is uncertain. Looked up from germline, CDR1 is MNHNS and CDR2 is SASEGT. Deletions cut 6 bases from V and 5 bases from J, with 16 bases between. This CDR3 comprises 14 residues. The CDR3 nucleotides read TGTGCCAGCAGGCCGGACGAAGGCGGGTATGGCTACACCTTC. Amino acid sequence: CASRPDEGGYGYTF.

The V call is TRBV5-4, the J call TRBJ2-1; perhaps TRBD1 as D (5 bases). V lost 4 bases and J 1 base, leaving 15 bases between the germline ends. From germline, CDR1 is SGHNT and CDR2 YYREEE (reference sequence). The CDR3 is made up of 16 amino acids. CDR3 region: CASSPARGESYNEQFF. CDR3 nucleotides: TGTGCCAGCAGCCCGGCAAGGGGTGAATCCTACAATGAGCAGTTCTTC. Full variable domain (missing parts from reference TRBV5-4 and TRBJ2-1): ETGVTQSPTHLIKTRGQQVTLRCSSQSGHNTVSWYQQALGQGPQFIFQYYREEENGRGNFPPRFSGLQFPNYSSELNVNALELDDSALYLCASSPARGESYNEQFFGPGTRLTVL.

CDR3 amino acids: CASSPTTGQGAREQYF. In DNA form, the CDR3 reads TGTGCCAGCAGCCCGACCACCGGACAGGGGGCGCGTGAGCAGTACTTC. This chain connects TRBV7-8 to TRBJ2-7; the match to TRBD1 covers 11 bases. CDR1 is SGHVS and CDR2 is FQNEAQ in the germline V gene. Germline trimming cut 5 bases from V and 7 bases from J; bases unmatched to any gene: 13. The CDR3 loop spans 16 amino acids.

The chain employs TRBV27 and TRBJ2-1, with 9 bases identical to TRBD2. V gave up 3 bases and J gave up 5 bases; unmatched junction bases: 8. The CDR3 spans 16 residues. Germline CDR1 and CDR2: MNHEY and SMNVEV (reference sequence). CDR3 bases: TGTGCCAGCAGTTTCCCTAGCGGGACAACGGACAATGAGCAGTTCTTC. Protein sequence: CASSFPSGTTDNEQFF.

The chain has TRBV4-2 and TRBJ2-1; D remains unclear. Between the trimmed V and J ends, which lost 0 bases and 10 bases, there was a span of 4 bases. The CDR3 extends over 11 amino acids. From germline, CDR1 is LGHNA and CDR2 YNFKEQ. The CDR3 nucleotides are TGTGCCAGCAGCCAAGAAAACGAGCAGTTCTTC. This gives the protein CASSQENEQFF.

A remark on this clone: The sample carries other DNA sequences with the same CDR3. This chain links TRBV28 with TRBJ1-4; TRBD1 matches 9 bases. Germline loops: CDR1 MDHEN, CDR2 SYDVKM. With 4 bases clipped from V and 8 bases from J, the junction kept 5 bases outside the gene matches. The CDR3 has 14 residues. In nucleotides, the CDR3 is TGTGCCAGCAGTTCCGGACAGGGGAACGAAAAACTGTTTTTT. The encoded protein is CASSSGQGNEKLFF.

The chain employs TRBV5-8 and TRBJ2-7; the D is unclear. The germline V gene has CDR1 SGHTS and CDR2 YDEGEE. The germline V and J ends were trimmed by 4 bases and 0 bases, with 17 bases remaining between them. The CDR3 length is 16 residues. Here the CDR3 DNA reads TGTGCCAGCAGCCCAGCCTATTCCTCGAGCTCCTACGAGCAGTACTTC. Translation gives CASSPAYSSSSYEQYF. Based on the CDR3 plus reference TRBV5-8 and TRBJ2-7, the full variable domain is EAGVTQSPTHLIKTRGQQATLRCSPISGHTSVYWYQQALGLGLQFLLWYDEGEERNRGNFPPRFSGRQFPNYSSELNVNALELEDSALYLCASSPAYSSSSYEQYFGPGTRLTVT.

This sequence joins TRBV6-6 and TRBJ2-7; TRBD1 might be the D (6 bases). The CDR3 runs 14 residues. Germline CDR1 is MNHNY and CDR2 is SVGAGI (reference sequence). The ends were cut back, 5 bases at V and 6 bases at J, with 17 bases in the middle. CDR3 in DNA: TGTGCCAGCAGTAACCCGGGACAATGGGGCGAGCAGTACTTC. It translates to CASSNPGQWGEQYF.

The rearrangement joins TRBV28 to TRBJ2-5; 14 bases fit TRBD2. The V gene's germline CDR1 is MDHEN and CDR2 SYDVKM. Germline trimming cut 8 bases from V and 11 bases from J; bases unmatched to any gene: 7. The CDR3 has 13 amino acids. In DNA, the CDR3 is TGTGCCAGCTTTGGGACTAGCGGGAGAAGGCAGTACTTC. This encodes CASFGTSGRRQYF.

The rearrangement joins TRBV30 to TRBJ2-7; no definite D call. CDR1 and CDR2 from the germline V gene are GTSNPN and SVGIG (reference sequence). This CDR3 is built from 11 residues. V was clipped by 2 bases and J by 7 bases, with 9 bases between them. The CDR3 DNA follows: TGTGCCTGGAGTTTGGTGGATGAGCAGTACTTC. Its protein is CAWSLVDEQYF.

The V and J genes are TRBV2 and TRBJ2-5; 7 bases match TRBD1. This CDR3 is 14 amino acids long. The J segment lost 5 bases and the V segment lost 6 bases, leaving 9 bases of the junction unmatched. Germline CDR1 and CDR2: SNHLY and FYNNEI. This CDR3 reads CASRDRARRETQYF. The CDR3 DNA sequence: TGTGCCAGCAGAGACAGGGCGCGCAGGGAGACCCAGTACTTC.

V and J are TRBV28 and TRBJ2-3; unclear D gene. The CDR3 contains 16 residues. Trimming stripped 4 bases from V and 0 bases from J, with 14 bases between. Germline values: CDR1 MDHEN, CDR2 SYDVKM. CDR3 loop: CASSSRVELSTDTQYF. CDR3 nucleotide sequence: TGTGCCAGCAGTTCCCGGGTGGAACTTAGCACAGATACGCAGTATTTT.

The CDR3 loop is CASSLALGGEEKLFF. The DNA of the CDR3 is TGTGCCAGCAGCTTGGCCTTGGGCGGGGAGGAAAAACTGTTTTTT. This chain connects TRBV5-6 to TRBJ1-4; D ambiguous. The CDR3 totals 15 residues. V was clipped by 0 bases and J by 8 bases, with 14 bases between them. Germline V gene data show CDR1 as SGHDT and CDR2 as YYEEEE.

The rearrangement joins TRBV7-9 to TRBJ1-1, with D uncertain. The V gene lost 3 bases and the J gene lost 1 base, with 15 bases spanning the gap. This CDR3 has 16 amino acids. Germline V gene data show CDR1 as SEHNR and CDR2 as FQNEAQ (reference sequence). The DNA for the CDR3 is TGTGCCAGCAGCTTGTTGGTTCTGGGAGGGAACACTGAAGCTTTCTTT. Residues: CASSLLVLGGNTEAFF.

The rearrangement links TRBV14 to TRBJ2-1; D ambiguous. CDR3 size: 15 residues. Trimming removed 2 bases from V and 10 bases from J, with 18 bases in between. The germline V gene encodes CDR1 SGHDN and CDR2 FVKESK. CDR3: CASSQRDPPFREQFF. The CDR3 DNA is TGTGCCAGCAGCCAACGAGACCCCCCGTTTAGGGAGCAGTTCTTC.

The chain couples TRBV19 to TRBJ2-1; D is undetermined. Trimming left V 1 base short and J 0 bases short, with 7 bases between. The CDR3 consists of 15 residues. The germline V gene encodes CDR1 LNHDA and CDR2 SQIVND (reference sequence). The CDR3 nucleotides read TGTGCCAGTAGTATAGCGATTAGCTCCTACAATGAGCAGTTCTTC. This codes for CASSIAISSYNEQFF.

This sequence joins TRBV27 and TRBJ2-7; 8 bases agree with TRBD1. J was trimmed by 4 bases and V by 1 base; bases with no gene match: 9. Germline CDR1 is MNHEY and CDR2 is SMNVEV (reference sequence). The CDR3 loop spans 16 amino acids. The CDR3 DNA follows: TGTGCCAGCAGTTTATTGTCGGGAGACAGGGGTTACGAGCAGTACTTC. The encoded protein is CASSLLSGDRGYEQYF.

The chain carries TRBV27 and TRBJ2-7; 15 nucleotides align to TRBD2. Germline V gene lookup returns CDR1 MNHEY and CDR2 SMNVEV (reference sequence). The junction had 5 bases not matched to a gene; V was cut back by 2 bases and J by 0 bases. The CDR3 is 18 residues long. The CDR3 sequence: CASSLLPGLAGGSYEQYF. The CDR3 DNA reads as TGTGCCAGCAGTTTACTTCCGGGACTAGCGGGAGGCTCCTACGAGCAGTACTTC.

The chain combines TRBV28 with TRBJ2-1, with 8 bases fitting TRBD2. The CDR3 covers 17 residues. Germline V gene sequence: CDR1 MDHEN, CDR2 SYDVKM. V lost 4 bases to trimming and J lost 5 bases; unmatched junction nucleotides: 13. The CDR3 region is CASSSLPGTRSHNEQFF. The CDR3 nucleotides read TGTGCCAGCAGTTCCCTCCCCGGGACTAGATCCCACAATGAGCAGTTCTTC.

In this sample, this clone turned up once. V is TRBV19 and J is TRBJ2-7; TRBD2 agrees at 8 bases. Trimming took 5 bases from V and 5 from J; bases not matched to a gene: 5. Germline V gene data show CDR1 as LNHDA and CDR2 as SQIVND (reference sequence). The CDR3 sequence is 13 residues long. The CDR3 here is CASSREGRDEQYF. CDR3 nucleotide sequence: TGTGCCAGTAGTCGGGAGGGCCGGGACGAGCAGTACTTC.

In its sample, this clone was seen a few times. J is TRBJ1-5 and V is TRBV15; possible D gene TRBD1, 5 bases. Trimming took off 6 bases at V and 3 bases at J, with 12 bases between the two ends. There are 14 residues in the CDR3. Germline assignment: CDR1 LNHNV and CDR2 YYDKDF (reference sequence). CDR3 loop: CATSLVRDNQPQHF. CDR3 DNA: TGTGCCACCAGTCTTGTCAGGGACAATCAGCCCCAGCATTTT.

Concerning this clone: Relative to the germline gene, one junction end is altered; a read error may explain this. V and J are TRBV20-1 and TRBJ2-1; 8 nucleotides line up with TRBD1. Germline CDR1 is DFQATT and CDR2 is SNEGSKA (reference sequence). This CDR3 has 11 amino acids. In DNA form, the CDR3 reads TGCAGTGTCCTCCTACGGGACAGGTCGGTCTTC. Protein sequence: CSVLLRDRSVF.

In nucleotides, the CDR3 is TGCAGCGTTGTCGGACAGGGGGATCGCGAGCAGTACTTC. It encodes CSVVGQGDREQYF. The chain is built from TRBV29-1 and TRBJ2-7; 10 nucleotides agree with TRBD1. This CDR3 is built from 13 residues. Germline V CDR1 and CDR2: SQVTM, ANQGSEA. After removal of 4 bases from V and 6 bases from J, the junction contained 6 bases not matched to a gene.

J is TRBJ2-7 and V is TRBV11-2, with D tentatively TRBD1 (6 bases). V shed 6 bases and J shed 2 bases, with 11 bases lying between them. CDR1 is SGHAT, CDR2 FQNNGV, per germline. The CDR3 is 13 residues long. The CDR3 sequence is CASRMTGAYEQYF. In nucleotides, the CDR3 is TGTGCCAGCAGGATGACAGGCGCCTACGAGCAGTACTTC.